This entry lists 32 T cell receptor beta chains sequenced from one sample in a study of CD8 T cells in ankylosing spondylitis. Study observations and caveats: Made up of about eight highly homologous variants, a TCR beta motif appeared characteristic of ankylosing spondylitis blood.

These receptors' antigens are unknown. One entry per CDR3 protein, called by TCRdb with MiXCR from the 5' RACE reads. Of more than 300,000 distinct CDR3 sequences listed, less than 10% are singletons. Sequencing was done on a sample of blood, either unsorted or a sorted T cell fraction (not recorded which). The receptors here all came from a male donor with ankylosing spondylitis.

The rearrangement links TRBV7-9 to TRBJ2-3; D might be TRBD1 (6 bases). V was clipped by 4 bases and J by 0 bases, with 8 bases between them. Germline loops: CDR1 SEHNR, CDR2 FQNEAQ (reference sequence). The CDR3 runs 14 residues. In nucleotides, the CDR3 is TGTGCCAGCAGCTCAGGGGCTAGCACAGATACGCAGTATTTT. Its translation: CASSSGASTDTQYF.

This clonotype was observed a handful of times. This chain connects TRBV19 to TRBJ2-3; possibly TRBD1 or TRBD2 for D (5 bases each). There are 13 residues in the CDR3. Between the trimmed V and J ends, which lost 11 bases and 10 bases, there was a span of 22 bases. The germline V gene has CDR1 LNHDA and CDR2 SQIVND (reference sequence). This chain's CDR3 is CASSANGDRSQYF. CDR3 coding DNA: TGTGCCTCTTCCGCCAATGGGGACCGTTCGCAGTATTTT.

This clonotype was observed a handful of times. The chain combines TRBV7-3 with TRBJ2-7; 11 bases map to TRBD2. J was trimmed by 4 bases and V by 5 bases; bases with no gene match: 7. Germline CDR1 SGHTA, CDR2 FQGTGA. The CDR3 spans 15 residues. In DNA, the CDR3 is TGTGCCAGCAGCGCACTAGCGGGAGAGTCGTACGAGCAGTACTTC. Its translation: CASSALAGESYEQYF.

This clonotype was counted many times. The V call is TRBV20-1, the J call TRBJ2-1, with 13 bases that match TRBD2. CDR3 length equals 16 residues. V was clipped by 1 base and J by 6 bases; unmatched bases: 6. Looked up from germline, CDR1 is DFQATT and CDR2 is SNEGSKA (reference sequence). The CDR3 sequence: CSARGPLAGGPNEQFF. In DNA form, the CDR3 reads TGCAGTGCTAGAGGCCCACTAGCGGGAGGGCCCAATGAGCAGTTCTTC.

The rearrangement links TRBV29-1 to TRBJ2-1, with TRBD2 matching over 13 bases. Germline CDR1 reads SQVTM; CDR2 reads ANQGSEA. This CDR3 is 14 amino acids long. The J segment lost 11 bases and the V segment lost 5 bases, leaving 9 bases of the junction unmatched. In nucleotides, the CDR3 is TGCAGCGTTAGTGGGAGTGGGACTAGCGGGAAGCAGTTCTTC. It yields the protein CSVSGSGTSGKQFF.

This clonotype was seen a handful of times. CDR3 bases: TGCGCCAGCAGCTGGGCACAGGGCGTCGGGGAGCAGTTCTTC. It translates to CASSWAQGVGEQFF. The chain couples TRBV5-1 to TRBJ2-1; TRBD1 might be the D (6 bases). The CDR3 sequence is 14 residues long. Germline-derived CDR1 and CDR2 are SGHRS and YFSETQ. V was shortened by 3 bases and J by 10 bases, with 17 bases between the two germline ends.

This clonotype has only a few counts. This chain uses TRBV12-3 or TRBV12-4 with TRBJ2-2; a possible D gene is TRBD1 (8 bases). The CDR3 contains 15 residues. V lost 6 bases to trimming and J lost 2 bases, with 13 bases between them. CDR3 nucleotide sequence: TGTGCCAGCAGAGACAGGGGACTAAACACCGGGGAGCTGTTTTTT. Translated, it gives CASRDRGLNTGELFF.

The genes are TRBV6-6 and TRBJ2-7; D is perhaps TRBD1 (5 bases). The CDR3 contains 11 residues. CDR1 is MNHNY and CDR2 is SVGAGI in the germline V gene (reference sequence). V dropped 3 bases and J dropped 7 bases, with 7 bases sitting between them. CDR3 nucleotides: TGTGCCAGCAGTTATGGACAAGAGCAGTACTTC. It codes for CASSYGQEQYF.

J is TRBJ2-7 and V is TRBV4-3; the D gene is possibly TRBD2 (6 bases). The V gene lost 1 base and the J gene lost 2 bases, with 15 bases spanning the gap. Germline CDR1 is LGHNA and CDR2 is YSLEER. The CDR3 covers 16 residues. For the CDR3, the DNA is TGCGCCAGCAGCCAAGGCCCCAGCGGGCGCGCCTACGAGCAGTACTTC. It codes for CASSQGPSGRAYEQYF.

The chain is built from TRBV12-3 or TRBV12-4 and TRBJ2-7; no reliable D call. V lost 4 bases and J 4 bases, leaving 8 bases between the germline ends. There are 12 residues in the CDR3. In DNA form, the CDR3 reads TGTGCCAGCAGTTCTATTAGGTACGAGCAGTACTTC. Its translation: CASSSIRYEQYF.

The chain uses TRBV3-1 and TRBJ2-1; 13 bases fit TRBD2. Germline V gives CDR1 LGHDT, CDR2 YNNKEL (reference sequence). The CDR3 sequence is 16 residues long. The ends lost 6 bases at V and 2 bases at J; junction bases unmatched: 4. CDR3 residues: CASRLAGGATYNEQFF. In DNA, the CDR3 is TGTGCCAGCAGACTAGCGGGGGGGGCTACCTACAATGAGCAGTTCTTC.

The J gene is TRBJ1-1, the V gene TRBV28; D may be TRBD1 (6 bases). The germline V and J ends were trimmed by 6 bases and 4 bases, with 15 bases remaining between them. The germline V gene encodes CDR1 MDHEN and CDR2 SYDVKM. The CDR3 runs to 14 residues. The CDR3 loop reads CASSNGGATTEAFF. The CDR3 DNA is TGTGCCAGCAGCAATGGGGGGGCGACCACTGAAGCTTTCTTT.

This clonotype was recorded a few times. V usage is TRBV6-1 and J usage is TRBJ2-5, with 9 bases matching TRBD1. From germline, CDR1 is MNHNS and CDR2 SASEGT. V shed 6 bases and J 7 bases; nucleotides not matched to a gene: 6. CDR3 length equals 13 residues. The CDR3 coding sequence is TGTGCCAGCAGACAGACAGGGGGTGTGACCCAGTACTTC. Its protein product is CASRQTGGVTQYF.

This clonotype was observed a few times. The V gene is TRBV4-3, the J gene TRBJ2-2; D not resolved. Trimming took off 4 bases at V and 1 base at J, with 7 bases between the two ends. CDR1 and CDR2 (germline): LGHNA, YSLEER. The CDR3 runs to 14 residues. The CDR3 sequence: CASSPIKNTGELFF. In nucleotides, the CDR3 is TGCGCCAGCAGCCCCATAAAGAACACCGGGGAGCTGTTTTTT.

This clonotype came up many times. This rearrangement joins TRBV27 to TRBJ2-3, with 9 bases aligning to TRBD2. Trimming at V came to 2 bases and at J to 4 bases, leaving 7 bases not matched to a gene. From germline, CDR1 is MNHEY and CDR2 SMNVEV (reference sequence). The CDR3 totals 16 residues. As DNA, the CDR3 is TGTGCCAGCAGTTTAGGTGGACTAGCGAGATCAGATACGCAGTATTTT. Translating gives CASSLGGLARSDTQYF.

This clonotype was counted a few times. The J gene is TRBJ1-5, the V gene TRBV7-9; 8 nucleotides align to TRBD1. V lost 5 bases to trimming and J lost 6 bases; unmatched junction nucleotides: 9. The V gene's germline CDR1 is SEHNR and CDR2 FQNEAQ (reference sequence). The CDR3 extends over 15 amino acids. The CDR3 region is CASSLGGQGRQPQHF. The CDR3 DNA follows: TGTGCCAGCAGCCTGGGTGGACAGGGTCGTCAGCCCCAGCATTTT.

This clonotype was seen more than once but under ten times. The chain couples TRBV28 to TRBJ1-1, with a possible D match to TRBD1 (5 bases). Trimming pared 2 bases from V and 7 bases from J, leaving 17 bases between. CDR3 length equals 15 residues. Per the germline V gene, CDR1 is MDHEN and CDR2 is SYDVKM. In nucleotides, the CDR3 is TGTGCCAGCAGTTTAAGGTCCGTGGGGCGAGGTGAAGCTTTCTTT. It yields the protein CASSLRSVGRGEAFF.

The chain couples TRBV5-1 to TRBJ2-5, with 12 nucleotides matching TRBD2. Germline CDR1 reads SGHRS; CDR2 reads YFSETQ. CDR3 length equals 16 residues. Unmatched junction bases numbered 6, after V lost 1 base and J lost 5 bases. The CDR3 nucleotides are TGCGCCAGCAGCTTGTCGGGACTAGCGGGTTTGGAGACCCAGTACTTC. This sequence encodes CASSLSGLAGLETQYF.

The V gene is TRBV20-1, the J gene TRBJ2-1; D is ambiguous. With 5 bases removed from V and 8 bases from J, the gap between germline ends came to 13 bases. This CDR3 is 12 amino acids long. The germline CDR1 and CDR2 sequences are DFQATT and SNEGSKA (reference sequence). The CDR3 is CSALRVRDEQFF. The CDR3 nucleotides read TGCAGTGCTCTAAGGGTTCGGGATGAGCAGTTCTTC.

The V gene is TRBV7-9, the J gene TRBJ2-3, with 9 bases fitting TRBD1. Germline loops: CDR1 SEHNR, CDR2 FQNEAQ (reference sequence). The CDR3 consists of 16 residues. V lost 4 bases to trimming and J lost 4 bases; unmatched junction nucleotides: 9. CDR3 protein: CASSSPHRGQADTQYF. For the CDR3, the DNA is TGTGCCAGCAGCTCTCCTCACAGGGGGCAGGCAGATACGCAGTATTTT. Using reference TRBV7-9 and TRBJ2-3 for the parts outside the CDR3, the full variable domain is DTGVSQNPRHKITKRGQNVTFRCDPISEHNRLYWYRQTLGQGPEFLTYFQNEAQLEKSRLLSDRFSAERPKGSFSTLEIQRTEQGDSAMYLCASSSPHRGQADTQYFGPGTRLTVL.

There are a few counts of this clonotype. The chain is built from TRBV6-2 or TRBV6-3 and TRBJ2-5; D is possibly TRBD1 (6 bases). Trimming left V 6 bases short and J 0 bases short, with 11 bases between. The CDR3 loop spans 14 amino acids. The germline V gene has CDR1 MNHEY and CDR2 SVGEGT. The chain's CDR3 is CASRFRGYQETQYF. Written as DNA, the CDR3 is TGTGCCAGCAGGTTTAGGGGGTACCAAGAGACCCAGTACTTC.

This chain joins TRBV12-3 or TRBV12-4 and TRBJ2-4; D is uncertain. V was trimmed by 3 bases and J by 3 bases, leaving 12 bases between them. CDR3 length: 15 residues. The CDR3 reads CASSFQAHGKNIQYF. DNA for the CDR3: TGTGCCAGCAGTTTTCAGGCGCACGGCAAAAACATTCAGTACTTC.

This clonotype was detected many times. The chain carries TRBV20-1 and TRBJ1-1; D remains ambiguous. Germline CDR1 and CDR2: DFQATT and SNEGSKA (reference sequence). The CDR3 length is 13 residues. V lost 5 bases to trimming and J lost 0 bases, with 10 bases between them. The CDR3: CSARRGLNTEAFF. The CDR3 DNA reads TGCAGTGCTCGGCGGGGATTGAACACTGAAGCTTTCTTT.

The chain links TRBV20-1 to TRBJ2-3; 7 nucleotides align to TRBD1. The J segment lost 4 bases and the V segment lost 5 bases, leaving 12 bases of the junction unmatched. This CDR3 is 15 amino acids long. Germline V gene data show CDR1 as DFQATT and CDR2 as SNEGSKA (reference sequence). The CDR3 protein is CSARKLTGLADTQYF. In DNA form, the CDR3 reads TGCAGTGCTCGGAAACTGACAGGGTTGGCAGATACGCAGTATTTT.

This sequence joins TRBV6-1 and TRBJ2-2; D possibly corresponds to TRBD2 (6 bases). V lost 5 bases and J lost 5, with 24 bases in between. This CDR3 comprises 18 residues. Germline V gives CDR1 MNHNS, CDR2 SASEGT. The CDR3 DNA sequence: TGTGCCAGCAGTCGGGACGCCGGGACTCCCGAGGGGACCGGGGAGCTGTTTTTT. Translation: CASSRDAGTPEGTGELFF.

This clonotype was counted between two and nine times. J is TRBJ2-1 and V is TRBV5-4; TRBD1 matches 7 bases. J was trimmed by 9 bases and V by 3 bases; bases with no gene match: 6. CDR1 is SGHNT, CDR2 YYREEE, per germline (reference sequence). CDR3 length equals 13 residues. CDR3 DNA: TGTGCCAGCAGCTATACAGGGGAAAGTGAGCAGTTCTTC. Translated: CASSYTGESEQFF. Full variable domain (missing parts from reference TRBV5-4 and TRBJ2-1): ETGVTQSPTHLIKTRGQQVTLRCSSQSGHNTVSWYQQALGQGPQFIFQYYREEENGRGNFPPRFSGLQFPNYSSELNVNALELDDSALYLCASSYTGESEQFFGPGTRLTVL.

The J gene is TRBJ1-3, the V gene TRBV29-1; D is unclear. CDR3 length equals 13 residues. The V end was cut by 4 bases, the J end by 2 bases, with 9 bases between. Germline loops: CDR1 SQVTM, CDR2 ANQGSEA. Here the CDR3 DNA reads TGCAGCGTTGCTGAAGACGCTGGAAACACCATATATTTT. Protein: CSVAEDAGNTIYF.

This clonotype was picked up many times. The J gene is TRBJ1-1, the V gene TRBV12-3 or TRBV12-4; tentatively, D is TRBD1 (6 bases). There are 14 residues in the CDR3. With 4 bases removed from V and 5 bases from J, the gap between germline ends came to 14 bases. The DNA for the CDR3 is TGTGCCAGCAGTTCTGCAGGGGTAAGAACTGAAGCTTTCTTT. Amino acid sequence: CASSSAGVRTEAFF.

There are a few counts of this clonotype. The rearrangement joins TRBV5-1 to TRBJ2-2; D gene uncertain. The germline V gene encodes CDR1 SGHRS and CDR2 YFSETQ. The ends were cut back, 0 bases at V and 4 bases at J, with 10 bases in the middle. This CDR3 spans 15 amino acids. As DNA, the CDR3 is TGCGCCAGCAGCTTGGTTTGGCAGGCCACCGGGGAGCTGTTTTTT. It codes for CASSLVWQATGELFF.

This clonotype has a handful of counts. The chain couples TRBV29-1 to TRBJ1-1; D not certain. From germline, CDR1 is SQVTM and CDR2 ANQGSEA. The V end lost 2 bases, the J end lost 4 bases, and 8 bases lay between the germline ends. This CDR3 contains 12 residues. DNA for the CDR3: TGCAGCGTTGAAAAGGGAGGCACTGAAGCTTTCTTT. It specifies CSVEKGGTEAFF.

This clonotype was seen repeatedly, ten times or more. The chain couples TRBV25-1 to TRBJ1-4; D might be TRBD1 (5 bases). V was clipped by 6 bases and J by 6 bases, with 14 bases between them. The CDR3 has 14 residues. Germline CDR1 MGHDK, CDR2 SYGVNS. The CDR3 DNA follows: TGTGCCAGCAGCTCTTCACGGACACATGAAAAACTGTTTTTT. Translated, it gives CASSSSRTHEKLFF. The full variable domain, completed using reference TRBV25-1 and TRBJ1-4, is EADIYQTPRYLVIGTGKKITLECSQTMGHDKMYWYQQDPGMELHLIHYSYGVNSTEKGDLSSESTVSRIRTEHFPLTLESARPSHTSQYLCASSSSRTHEKLFFGSGTQLSVL.

This clonotype has at least ten counts. The chain has TRBV20-1 and TRBJ2-5; the D call may be TRBD1 or TRBD2 (5 bases each). The V and J ends lost 3 bases and 2 bases respectively, with 13 bases between them. This CDR3 is 14 amino acids long. Germline CDR1 is DFQATT and CDR2 is SNEGSKA (reference sequence). The CDR3, as DNA: TGCAGTGCTAGTCACCAGCGGACACAAGAGACCCAGTACTTC. It is translated as CSASHQRTQETQYF.